The clone carrying this T cell receptor beta chain was observed many times. Antigen: not known. The data are from a study of Graves' ophthalmopathy and Graves' hyperthyroidism. General study findings and limits: Appearing in blood as well were most expanded thyroid clonotypes above 0.001 frequency.

The sequenced template was RNA, covering the TCR beta CDR3 region. First-round RT-PCR used HTBI primers; second-round multiplex PCR followed. TCRdb analysed the multiplex PCR reads with MiXCR anew, one entry per CDR3 protein. Of roughly 600,000 distinct CDR3 sequences listed, just under 40% are singletons. V was pared by 3 bases and J by 10 bases, with 13 bases between. Germline V lookup: CDR1 WSHSY, CDR2 SAAADI. The CDR3 has 13 amino acids. The V and J genes are TRBV10-2 and TRBJ1-5; D is ambiguous. This TCR was sampled from an adult man with Graves' hyperthyroidism. Source material: peripheral blood or thyroid tissue (not recorded which). The DNA of the CDR3 is TGCGCCAGCAGTGACGCCATTTCATTCCCCCAGCATTTT. The encoded protein is CASSDAISFPQHF.